This is a list of T cell receptor beta chains from one sample in a study of T cell responses to AZD1222 COVID-19 vaccine. Produced via immunoSEQ multiplex PCR; TCRdb's table is partial and in-frame only. Among about 130,000 clones listed, roughly 87% were seen once. The sequencing used peripheral blood, collected 28 days after the second AZD1222 dose. These receptors originate from an adult who received the AZD1222 COVID-19 vaccine. The CDR3 runs from the conserved cysteine through the conserved F or W. Each record gives: D gene, V gene, clone size, J gene, CDR3 DNA, CDR3 protein. A D gene is named only where the DNA matches it firmly. A clone size is listed for some rows: how often the clone was seen (once, few, many), or a class if it is expanded.

d_call: -; v_call: TRBV7-9; clone_size: -; j_call: TRBJ2-1; cdr3_nt: TGTGCCAGCGCCTTATACAATGAGCAGTTCTTC; cdr3_aa: CASALYNEQFF
d_call: TRBD2; v_call: TRBV18; clone_size: -; j_call: TRBJ2-2; cdr3_nt: TGTGCCAGCTCACCACGAGCGGGAGTTAAGGACACCGGGGAGCTGTTTTTT; cdr3_aa: CASSPRAGVKDTGELFF
d_call: -; v_call: TRBV5-6; clone_size: -; j_call: TRBJ1-2; cdr3_nt: TGTGCCAGCAGCCCAAAGGGGGGGCTTGGCACCTTC; cdr3_aa: CASSPKGGLGTF
d_call: -; v_call: TRBV5-1; clone_size: -; j_call: TRBJ1-3; cdr3_nt: TGCGCCAGCAGCTTGACAGCCCTCTCTGGAAACACCATATATTTT; cdr3_aa: CASSLTALSGNTIYF
d_call: -; v_call: TRBV5-6; clone_size: once; j_call: TRBJ2-5; cdr3_nt: TGTGCCAGCAACCCAGGCGGCCAAGAGACCCAGTACTTC; cdr3_aa: CASNPGGQETQYF
d_call: -; v_call: TRBV6-5; clone_size: -; j_call: TRBJ1-4; cdr3_nt: TGTGCCAGCAGATCGGAACAGGGTCCTAATGAAAAACTGTTTTTT; cdr3_aa: CASRSEQGPNEKLFF
d_call: -; v_call: TRBV5-1; clone_size: -; j_call: TRBJ1-2; cdr3_nt: TGCGCCAGCAGCTTCGATGGGTCTAACTATGGCTACACCTTC; cdr3_aa: CASSFDGSNYGYTF
d_call: TRBD1; v_call: TRBV6-2/TRBV6-3; clone_size: -; j_call: TRBJ2-7; cdr3_nt: TGTGCCAGCAGTTACTCTGGGACAGGGGGTTTCTACGAGCAGTACTTC; cdr3_aa: CASSYSGTGGFYEQYF
d_call: -; v_call: TRBV7-3; clone_size: -; j_call: TRBJ1-2; cdr3_nt: TGTGCCAGCAGCTTAGCCACAGGGCGAGGGGGCTACACCTTC; cdr3_aa: CASSLATGRGGYTF
d_call: -; v_call: TRBV15; clone_size: -; j_call: TRBJ2-5; cdr3_nt: TGTGCCACCTCGACGGCAGGCCGGAAGGAGACCCAGTACTTC; cdr3_aa: CATSTAGRKETQYF
d_call: -; v_call: TRBV6-1; clone_size: few; j_call: TRBJ1-2; cdr3_nt: TGTGCCAGCAGTGAATTTGGCTACACCTTC; cdr3_aa: CASSEFGYTF
d_call: -; v_call: TRBV27; clone_size: -; j_call: TRBJ1-1; cdr3_nt: TGTGCCAGCAGGCCGTACCCGGGAATCGTGGGCACTGAAGCTTTCTTT; cdr3_aa: CASRPYPGIVGTEAFF
d_call: -; v_call: TRBV19; clone_size: -; j_call: TRBJ1-5; cdr3_nt: TGTGCCAGTAGTATAGGCGAAGTCCAGCATTTT; cdr3_aa: CASSIGEVQHF
d_call: TRBD1; v_call: TRBV6-4; clone_size: once; j_call: TRBJ1-6; cdr3_nt: TGTGCCAGCAGACCCGGGACAGATAATTCACCCCTCCACTTT; cdr3_aa: CASRPGTDNSPLHF
d_call: TRBD2; v_call: TRBV7-3; clone_size: -; j_call: TRBJ2-1; cdr3_nt: TGTGCCAGCAGCTTATCCCCACGGACTAGCCTTAACAATGAGCAGTTCTTC; cdr3_aa: CASSLSPRTSLNNEQFF
d_call: -; v_call: TRBV11-2; clone_size: -; j_call: TRBJ1-1; cdr3_nt: TGTGCCAGCAGACCCACAGGGAGGGGGGCTTATGGCACTGAAGCTTTCTTT; cdr3_aa: CASRPTGRGAYGTEAFF
d_call: -; v_call: TRBV12-3/TRBV12-4; clone_size: -; j_call: TRBJ1-1; cdr3_nt: TGTGCCAGCAGTTTCGTAAGGACTGAAGCTTTCTTT; cdr3_aa: CASSFVRTEAFF
d_call: TRBD2; v_call: TRBV4-2; clone_size: -; j_call: TRBJ2-1; cdr3_nt: TGTGCCAGCAGACGGACTAGCGGGGCCTACAATGAGCAGTTCTTC; cdr3_aa: CASRRTSGAYNEQFF
d_call: -; v_call: TRBV5-1; clone_size: -; j_call: TRBJ2-1; cdr3_nt: TGCGCCAGTCGGCTACCCGGGAACAATGAGCAGTTCTTC; cdr3_aa: CASRLPGNNEQFF
d_call: -; v_call: TRBV12-3/TRBV12-4; clone_size: -; j_call: TRBJ1-2; cdr3_nt: TGTGCCAGCAGCTCTTACGGACACCCCGGCTACACCTTC; cdr3_aa: CASSSYGHPGYTF
d_call: TRBD1; v_call: TRBV2; clone_size: -; j_call: TRBJ1-2; cdr3_nt: TGTGCCAGGGGAGACCCGGGACAGGGGGCCCATGGCTACACCTTC; cdr3_aa: CARGDPGQGAHGYTF
d_call: -; v_call: TRBV3-1/TRBV3-2; clone_size: -; j_call: TRBJ2-7; cdr3_nt: TGTGCCAGCAGCCAAGTCGGGGGCCAGCAGTACTTC; cdr3_aa: CASSQVGGQQYF
d_call: -; v_call: TRBV7-9; clone_size: -; j_call: TRBJ1-2; cdr3_nt: TGTGCCAGCAGCCTTCACTTAGCAGTCTTCAACACCTTC; cdr3_aa: CASSLHLAVFNTF
d_call: -; v_call: TRBV19; clone_size: -; j_call: TRBJ1-2; cdr3_nt: TGTGCCAGTAGTAGACCTGGTGGCTACACCTTC; cdr3_aa: CASSRPGGYTF
d_call: TRBD1; v_call: TRBV5-1; clone_size: -; j_call: TRBJ2-3; cdr3_nt: TGCGCCAGCAGCGATTCCGGACAGGCGACAGATACGCAGTATTTT; cdr3_aa: CASSDSGQATDTQYF
d_call: -; v_call: TRBV5-1; clone_size: -; j_call: TRBJ2-7; cdr3_nt: TGCGCCAGCAGCTTGGAATCCAGAGAGTACGAGCAGTACTTC; cdr3_aa: CASSLESREYEQYF
d_call: -; v_call: TRBV2; clone_size: -; j_call: TRBJ1-2; cdr3_nt: TGTGCCAGCTTGGGACACCAAGACGGTGGCTACACCTTC; cdr3_aa: CASLGHQDGGYTF
d_call: -; v_call: TRBV6-2/TRBV6-3; clone_size: -; j_call: TRBJ1-6; cdr3_nt: TGTGCCAGCAGTTACGGTAGGGGATATTCACCCCTCCACTTT; cdr3_aa: CASSYGRGYSPLHF